These 14 T cell receptor beta chains came from one sample sequenced in a study of cytomegalovirus exposure and HLA in healthy donors (dated by TCRdb to 2015 to 2018). Library method: the immunoSEQ multiplex PCR assay. A mixture of 60 forward primers for TCR Vbeta segments and 13 reverse primers for TCR Jbeta segments was used in the multiplex PCR. Here the immuneACCESS table is served through TCRdb, limited to in-frame sequences with V and J called. Missing clones are a known gap in these copies; in checked studies unresolved V genes cover under half, and the rest lacks a known reason. The table for this sample lists about 42,000 clones; 50% of them were counted only once. The ten largest clones add up to about 12% of the sample. Material: PBMCs. All receptors come from a human donor in good health.

This clone was observed a few times. The chain joins TRBV29-1 to TRBJ2-3, with a tentative D call TRBD2 (6 bases). V gave up 4 bases and J gave up 2 bases, with 10 bases separating them. The CDR3 contains 13 residues. Germline V gives CDR1 SQVTM, CDR2 ANQGSEA. In nucleotides, the CDR3 is TGCAGCGTTGGATCGGGAGTCACAGATACGCAGTATTTT. Its protein product is CSVGSGVTDTQYF.

There are many counts of this clone. The chain is built from TRBV7-2 and TRBJ1-1; possible D gene TRBD1, 5 bases. CDR1 is SGHTA, CDR2 FQGNSA, per germline. The CDR3 is made up of 15 amino acids. V was shortened by 5 bases and J by 4 bases, with 17 bases between the two germline ends. The chain's CDR3 is CASSPWQGSGTEAFF. CDR3 DNA sequence: TGTGCCAGCAGCCCGTGGCAGGGCTCCGGCACTGAAGCTTTCTTT.

The chain joins TRBV5-1 to TRBJ2-7, with 7 bases that match TRBD1. Germline CDR1 and CDR2: SGHRS and YFSETQ. Unmatched junction bases numbered 19, after V lost 4 bases and J lost 0 bases. This CDR3 has 19 amino acids. DNA of the CDR3: TGCGCCAGCAGCCGTACCGTGCGGCAGGGGGTATCTTCCTCCTACGAGCAGTACTTC. Translating gives CASSRTVRQGVSSSYEQYF.

The chain employs TRBV4-1 and TRBJ2-6; D may be TRBD2 (6 bases). Trimming removed 4 bases from V and 0 bases from J, with 19 bases in between. The V gene's germline CDR1 is MGHRA and CDR2 YSYEKL. The CDR3 is made up of 19 amino acids. The CDR3 loop reads CASSRTRGGAPSGANVLTF. The CDR3 DNA reads as TGCGCCAGCAGCCGGACGCGAGGCGGGGCCCCCTCTGGGGCCAACGTCCTGACTTTC.

The table lists this clone with a few counts. This chain links TRBV7-2 with TRBJ2-2, with 10 positions matching TRBD2. CDR3 size: 16 residues. Per germline, CDR1 SGHTA and CDR2 FQGNSA. The ends lost 1 base at V and 9 bases at J; junction bases unmatched: 8. CDR3 sequence reads: CASSLGASGSKRELFF. The DNA of the CDR3 is TGTGCCAGCAGCTTAGGGGCTAGCGGGAGTAAAAGGGAGCTGTTTTTT.

This clone was counted between two and nine times. The chain uses TRBV11-1 and TRBJ2-7; no firm D call. The length of the CDR3 is 14 residues. V lost 2 bases to trimming and J lost 2 bases, with 10 bases between them. Germline values: CDR1 SGHAT, CDR2 FQDESV (reference sequence). CDR3 bases: TGTGCCAGCAGCTTAAAGGTTAGCCCCTACGAGCAGTACTTC. It codes for CASSLKVSPYEQYF.

This sequence joins TRBV4-2 and TRBJ2-7, with 8 bases that match TRBD2. V lost 2 bases to trimming and J lost 6 bases; unmatched junction nucleotides: 9. The germline V gene encodes CDR1 LGHNA and CDR2 YNFKEQ. The length of the CDR3 is 15 residues. CDR3: CASSQSGAGGSEQYF. In nucleotides, the CDR3 is TGTGCCAGCAGCCAAAGTGGGGCGGGGGGTTCCGAGCAGTACTTC.

The J gene is TRBJ1-2, the V gene TRBV14; a possible D gene is TRBD1 (5 bases). CDR1 and CDR2 (germline): SGHDN, FVKESK. CDR3 length: 16 residues. The ends were cut back, 4 bases at V and 4 bases at J, with 19 bases in the middle. CDR3 sequence reads: CASSLNVGGPGYGYTF. CDR3 DNA sequence: TGTGCCAGCAGCCTCAACGTCGGGGGACCGGGCTATGGCTACACCTTC. Filled out from reference TRBV14 and TRBJ1-2, the complete variable domain reads EAGVTQFPSHSVIEKGQTVTLRCDPISGHDNLYWYRRVMGKEIKFLLHFVKESKQDESGMPNNRFLAERTGGTYSTLKVQPAELEDSGVYFCASSLNVGGPGYGYTFGSGTRLTVV.

CDR3 sequence: CAISGSGGQHYEQYF. CDR3 DNA sequence: TGTGCCATCAGTGGTAGCGGGGGGCAGCACTACGAGCAGTACTTC. The chain is built from TRBV10-3 and TRBJ2-7; 10 nucleotides match TRBD2. Germline V gene sequence: CDR1 ENHRY, CDR2 SYGVKD. The ends lost 4 bases at V and 3 bases at J; junction bases unmatched: 6. This CDR3 has 15 amino acids.

This rearrangement joins TRBV5-6 to TRBJ1-1, with D perhaps TRBD1 (5 bases). Germline V gene lookup returns CDR1 SGHDT and CDR2 YYEEEE. The CDR3 runs 15 residues. V was pared by 4 bases and J by 4 bases, with 17 bases between. CDR3 residues: CASSPNGGGTTEAFF. The CDR3 nucleotides read TGTGCCAGCAGCCCCAACGGTGGGGGGACCACTGAAGCTTTCTTT.

The rearrangement links TRBV18 to TRBJ1-1; 8 bases are shared with TRBD1. There are 17 residues in the CDR3. CDR1 and CDR2 from the germline V gene are KGHSH and LQKENI. V trimming: 1 base; J trimming: 1 base; junction bases outside the gene matches: 8. The CDR3 bases are TGTGCCAGCTCACCACTAAGGGCGGGACAGGCGAACACTGAAGCTTTCTTT. Its translation is CASSPLRAGQANTEAFF.

This chain's CDR3 is CASSSAASGGGETQYF. The CDR3 nucleotides read TGTGCCAGCAGCTCGGCCGCTAGCGGGGGGGGAGAGACCCAGTACTTC. The chain links TRBV28 to TRBJ2-5; 12 nucleotides agree with TRBD2. After removal of 6 bases from V and 4 bases from J, the junction contained 9 bases not matched to a gene. CDR1 is MDHEN, CDR2 SYDVKM, per germline. This CDR3 comprises 16 residues.

This clone has just a few counts. V and J are TRBV7-6 and TRBJ2-7; the D gene is possibly TRBD1 (6 bases). The CDR3 covers 14 residues. Germline V gene sequence: CDR1 SGHVS, CDR2 FNYEAQ. V lost 5 bases to trimming and J lost 6 bases, with 17 bases between them. CDR3 sequence: CASSVGIPRGEQYF. The CDR3 DNA follows: TGTGCCAGCAGCGTCGGGATTCCCAGGGGCGAGCAGTACTTC. Looking up the rest from reference TRBV7-6 and TRBJ2-7 gives the full variable domain: GAGVSQSPRYKVTKRGQDVALRCDPISGHVSLYWYRQALGQGPEFLTYFNYEAQQDKSGLPNDRFSAERPEGSISTLTIQRTEQRDSAMYRCASSVGIPRGEQYFGPGTRLTVT.

This clone was seen a handful of times. The J gene is TRBJ1-1, the V gene TRBV7-3; 8 bases line up with TRBD1. Looked up from germline, CDR1 is SGHTA and CDR2 is FQGTGA. J gave up 0 bases and V 5 bases, and 5 bases lay outside the gene matches. The length of the CDR3 is 15 residues. As DNA, the CDR3 is TGTGCCAGCAGCAAGACAGGGGCGTTGAACACTGAAGCTTTCTTT. Translating it yields CASSKTGALNTEAFF.